The source of this T cell receptor (beta chain) is a study of blood T cell repertoires in COVID-19. Study-wide background: PBMCs, B-cell-depleted T cells, or T cells provided the cDNA or gDNA that made up the material.

CDR3 length: 12 residues. Germline-derived CDR1 and CDR2 are MNHEY and SVGAGI. V lost 8 bases and J lost 8, with 13 bases in between. Authors' data handling: The assay estimated nucleated cells by amplifying reference gene primers. Profiling relied on immunoSEQ multiplex PCR, and the TCRdb table lists in-frame clones only, not all of them. Clonal size and the V and J genes are those of that table, whereas D and trimming came from the DNA. The sample holds 40,000 to 55,000 clones, about four fifths seen once. The origin of this receptor is a human donor in a cohort sampled during active COVID-19. The J gene is TRBJ2-1, the V gene TRBV6-5, with D possibly being TRBD2 (6 bases). The sequenced sample consisted of peripheral blood. The CDR3 nucleotides are TGTGCCAGCTCACGGGGGTGGGATGAGCAGTTCTTC. Translated: CASSRGWDEQFF.